These T cell receptor beta chains were read from a single sample in a study of T cell responses to AZD1222 COVID-19 vaccine. Sequencing was performed with immunoSEQ multiplex PCR; in TCRdb, only in-frame clones are kept and a portion is missing. In total, the table holds about 140,000 clones. Sequenced material: peripheral blood. The receptors were sampled from an adult in good health. Both conserved end residues are part of each CDR3. A D gene is named only where the DNA matches it firmly.

V gene	J gene	D gene	CDR3 protein	CDR3 DNA
TRBV6-5	TRBJ2-7	NA	CASSYSRQTYEQYF	TGTGCCAGCAGTTACTCGAGACAGACCTACGAGCAGTACTTC
TRBV9	TRBJ1-5	TRBD1	CASSADRDGNQPQHF	TGTGCCAGCAGCGCAGACAGGGATGGCAATCAGCCCCAGCATTTT
TRBV3-1/TRBV3-2	TRBJ1-1	NA	CASSRGQMNTEAFF	TGTGCCAGCAGCCGTGGACAAATGAACACTGAAGCTTTCTTT
TRBV29-1	TRBJ1-2	TRBD1	CSVHLTGGINGYTF	TGCAGCGTTCATTTGACAGGGGGCATTAATGGCTACACCTTC
TRBV7-8	TRBJ2-7	NA	CASSNVNEQYF	TGTGCCAGCAGTAATGTGAACGAGCAGTACTTC
TRBV10-3	TRBJ1-1	NA	CAISQGTSTEAFF	TGTGCCATCAGCCAGGGGACGTCCACTGAAGCTTTCTTT
TRBV3-1/TRBV3-2	TRBJ2-7	NA	CASSQQGDGYYEQYF	TGTGCCAGCAGCCAACAAGGGGACGGGTACTACGAGCAGTACTTC
TRBV9	TRBJ2-4	NA	CASSVGLLKAKNIQYF	TGTGCCAGCAGCGTAGGGCTCCTAAAAGCCAAAAACATTCAGTACTTC
TRBV15	TRBJ2-3	TRBD2	CATSRASGDEGSDTQYF	TGTGCCACCAGCAGAGCTAGCGGGGACGAAGGGTCAGATACGCAGTATTTT
TRBV7-7	TRBJ2-7	NA	CASSLGGGRDRSYEQYF	TGTGCCAGCAGCTTAGGGGGCGGCAGGGATAGGTCCTACGAGCAGTACTTC
TRBV6-1	TRBJ1-3	NA	CASSEMSFSGNTIYF	TGTGCCAGCAGTGAAATGAGCTTCTCTGGAAACACCATATATTTT
TRBV6-4	TRBJ2-3	TRBD1	CASSDSTGGADTQYF	TGTGCCAGCAGTGACTCGACAGGGGGCGCAGATACGCAGTATTTT
TRBV6-5	TRBJ1-2	NA	CASSYSTGRAAYGYTF	TGTGCCAGCAGTTACTCCACTGGTCGGGCAGCCTATGGCTACACCTTC
TRBV29-1	TRBJ1-1	NA	CSVDSQGSNTEAFF	TGCAGCGTTGACAGCCAGGGCTCGAACACTGAAGCTTTCTTT
TRBV25-1	TRBJ1-6	NA	CASSQNGNSPLHF	TGTGCCAGCAGCCAAAACGGGAATTCACCCCTCCACTTT
TRBV7-9	TRBJ2-5	NA	CASSPPSGPGATQYF	TGTGCCAGCAGCCCCCCCTCAGGCCCCGGGGCGACCCAGTACTTC
TRBV19	TRBJ1-2	TRBD1	CASSTQGAGGYTF	TGTGCCAGTAGTACCCAGGGGGCAGGTGGCTACACCTTC
TRBV6-2/TRBV6-3	TRBJ1-5	NA	CASSYATGSNSNQPQHF	TGTGCCAGCAGTTACGCGACCGGCTCGAATAGCAATCAGCCCCAGCATTTT
TRBV12-3/TRBV12-4	TRBJ1-3	TRBD1	CASSTGGGNTIYF	TGTGCCAGCAGTACAGGGGGCGGAAACACCATATATTTT
TRBV4-1	TRBJ1-5	NA	CASSQGDGNQPQHF	TGCGCCAGCAGCCAAGGAGACGGAAATCAGCCCCAGCATTTT
TRBV7-9	TRBJ1-1	TRBD1	CASSLEGQGEAFF	TGTGCCAGCAGCTTAGAGGGACAGGGAGAAGCTTTCTTT
TRBV6-6	TRBJ1-2	TRBD1	CASSYSDRVTGGYTF	TGTGCCAGCAGTTACTCGGACAGGGTAACAGGCGGCTACACCTTC
TRBV27	TRBJ1-1	TRBD1	CASSLRTGYDEAFF	TGTGCCAGCAGTTTACGGACAGGGTATGATGAAGCTTTCTTT
TRBV28	TRBJ1-1	TRBD1	CASSLYRDSLLNTEAFF	TGTGCCAGCAGTTTATACCGGGACAGCCTACTGAACACTGAAGCTTTCTTT
TRBV7-9	TRBJ1-6	NA	CASSSRDNNNSPLHF	TGTGCCAGCAGCAGCCGGGACAACAATAATTCACCCCTCCACTTT
TRBV12-3/TRBV12-4	TRBJ1-1	TRBD1	CASSLTGITEAFF	TGTGCCAGCAGTTTGACAGGGATAACTGAAGCTTTCTTT
TRBV6-5	TRBJ2-7	TRBD1	CATWGDRDRAREQYF	TGTGCCACCTGGGGGGACCGGGACAGGGCCCGTGAGCAGTACTTC
TRBV3-1/TRBV3-2	TRBJ2-3	TRBD2	CASSPLGPSETSGGRGAQYF	TGTGCCAGCAGCCCCCTCGGCCCAAGCGAGACTAGCGGGGGGAGAGGGGCGCAGTATTTT
TRBV2	TRBJ1-1	NA	CASSEAIAGRGSTFF	TGTGCCAGCAGTGAAGCGATCGCCGGACGGGGGTCAACTTTCTTT
TRBV7-3	TRBJ1-1	NA	CASSLGYDTEAFF	TGTGCCAGCAGCTTAGGGTACGACACTGAAGCTTTCTTT
TRBV24-1	TRBJ2-5	TRBD2	CATSDFSSGGAGETQYF	TGTGCCACCAGTGATTTTTCTAGCGGGGGGGCCGGGGAGACCCAGTACTTC
TRBV14	TRBJ2-3	NA	CASSARRGPTDTQYF	TGTGCCAGCAGCGCACGTAGGGGACCCACAGATACGCAGTATTTT
TRBV10-3	TRBJ1-1	TRBD1	CASHGTGATTNTEAFF	TGTGCCAGCCACGGGACAGGCGCTACTACGAACACTGAAGCTTTCTTT
TRBV5-1	TRBJ2-1	NA	CASSLTRTVSYNEQFF	TGCGCCAGCAGCTTAACCCGGACTGTTTCCTACAATGAGCAGTTCTTC
TRBV27	TRBJ2-5	TRBD1	CASSKQGAGRETQYF	TGTGCCAGCAGCAAACAGGGGGCGGGTAGAGAGACCCAGTACTTC
TRBV5-1	TRBJ1-2	NA	CASSPASTGGYTF	TGCGCCAGCAGCCCCGCGAGTACGGGTGGCTACACCTTC
TRBV6-5	TRBJ1-5	NA	CASNSPDQPQHF	TGTGCCAGCAACTCCCCCGATCAGCCCCAGCATTTT
TRBV19	TRBJ1-1	TRBD1	CATRGTAASEAFF	TGTGCCACCCGAGGGACAGCCGCTTCTGAAGCTTTCTTT
TRBV28	TRBJ1-1	NA	CASKLENTEAFF	TGTGCCAGCAAGTTGGAAAACACTGAAGCTTTCTTT
TRBV29-1	TRBJ2-7	TRBD2	CSVWRGEYEQYF	TGCAGCGTTTGGCGGGGGGAATACGAGCAGTACTTC
TRBV6-2/TRBV6-3	TRBJ2-7	TRBD1	CASSYSGTGTYEQYF	TGTGCCAGCAGCTACTCAGGGACAGGAACCTACGAGCAGTACTTC
TRBV5-1	TRBJ2-3	TRBD1	CASSSQGQGSTDTQYF	TGCGCCAGCAGCTCCCAGGGACAGGGGAGCACAGATACGCAGTATTTT
TRBV7-9	TRBJ2-7	NA	CASSLGGRGYEQYF	TGTGCCAGCAGCTTAGGGGGCAGGGGATACGAGCAGTACTTC
TRBV6-4	TRBJ1-1	NA	CASSDTLGTEAFF	TGTGCCAGCAGTGACACACTGGGGACTGAAGCTTTCTTT
TRBV12-3/TRBV12-4	TRBJ2-5	NA	CASRLLGVETQYF	TGTGCCAGCAGGCTGCTAGGCGTGGAGACCCAGTACTTC
TRBV28	TRBJ2-7	NA	CASSDPDSYEQYF	TGTGCCAGCAGTGATCCGGATAGCTACGAGCAGTACTTC
TRBV7-9	TRBJ2-3	TRBD1	CASSLEYWDSSTDTQYF	TGTGCCAGCAGCTTAGAATATTGGGACAGTAGCACAGATACGCAGTATTTT
TRBV15	TRBJ1-2	NA	CATSRVSQGIYGYTF	TGTGCCACCAGCAGAGTCTCCCAGGGGATCTATGGCTACACCTTC
TRBV6-5	TRBJ2-7	TRBD1	CASSYFGQGANEQYF	TGTGCCAGCAGTTACTTCGGACAGGGGGCGAACGAGCAGTACTTC
TRBV3-1/TRBV3-2	TRBJ2-2	TRBD2	CASSQEGLAGVAGELFF	TGTGCCAGCAGCCAGGAAGGACTAGCGGGGGTGGCCGGGGAGCTGTTTTTT